This T cell receptor (beta chain) is drawn from a study of human CD8 memory T cell subsets. Germline-derived CDR1 and CDR2 are ENHRY and SYGVKD. This CDR3 has 13 residues. Negative magnetic separation was used for the enrichment of total CD8+ T cells. Each subset gave duplicate vials of approximately 140,000 sorted CD8+ T cells for RNA. Study-level findings and limits: The T cell repertoires of the stem-like memory and precursor exhausted subsets exhibited minimal overlap with one another.

Concerning this clonotype: Its target is not known.

Sequencing libraries of TCR beta were made by UMI-labeled 5' RACE. In the original analysis: Clonotype counts of functional CDR3 beta ranged from 3,000 to 18,000 in each TCR beta library. TCRdb reprocessed the 5' RACE reads; each CDR3 protein has one entry and no DNA is given. In this record, the V and J calls reflect TCRdb's handling and not the investigators' own analysis. This repertoire includes approximately 9,000 distinct CDR3 sequences. Sequenced material: CD8+ T cells from PBMCs. The chain joins TRBV10-3 to TRBJ2-1; TCRdb lists TRBD2, though no DNA is available to test this call. The receptor's source is a human donor in good health. The CDR3 sequence is CAIKREETNEQFF.